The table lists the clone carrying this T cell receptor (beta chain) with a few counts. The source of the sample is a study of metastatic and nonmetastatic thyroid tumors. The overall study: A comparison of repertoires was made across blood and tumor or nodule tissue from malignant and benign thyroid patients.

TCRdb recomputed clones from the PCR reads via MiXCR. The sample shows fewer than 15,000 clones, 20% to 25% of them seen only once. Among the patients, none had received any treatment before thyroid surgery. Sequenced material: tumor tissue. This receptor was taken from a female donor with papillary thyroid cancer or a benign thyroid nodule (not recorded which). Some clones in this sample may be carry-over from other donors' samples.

The CDR3 reads CASSLGLAGTGELFF. DNA for the CDR3: TGTGCCAGCAGTTTAGGACTAGCGGGCACCGGGGAGCTGTTTTTT. The genes are TRBV28 and TRBJ2-2; 11 bases fit TRBD2. Germline CDR1 and CDR2: MDHEN and SYDVKM. Losses at the gene ends were 2 bases for V and 4 bases for J; bases not matched to a gene: 0. This CDR3 spans 15 amino acids. Using reference TRBV28 and TRBJ2-2 for the parts outside the CDR3, the full variable domain is DVKVTQSSRYLVKRTGEKVFLECVQDMDHENMFWYRQDPGLGLRLIYFSYDVKMKEKGDIPEGYSVSREKKERFSLILESASTNQTSMYLCASSLGLAGTGELFFGEGSRLTVL.